The entry below describes one TCR beta chain. Its antigen is unidentified. TCR beta VDJ and CDR3 profiles were obtained from a genomic DNA template. MiXCR was run by TCRdb on the reads, yielding one entry per CDR3 protein. Among 40,000 to 45,000 distinct CDR3 sequences listed, 65% to 70% were seen once. The data are from a study of CD8+CD57+ T cells in acquired aplastic anemia. Overall study context: When averaged, DNA from sorted CD4+ and CD8+ cells came to around 3.4 ug. Notes on the study in general: Controls and patients did not differ significantly in CD8+ Simpson's diversity.

Looked up from germline, CDR1 is SGDLS and CDR2 is YYNGEE. This CDR3 region has 13 residues. Trimming took 2 bases from V and 9 from J, leaving 12 bases between them. Source material: sorted CD4+, CD8+, or CD8+CD57+ T cells (not recorded which) from PBMCs. The chain uses TRBV9 and TRBJ1-5, with D unresolved. The receptor's source is a human donor in good health, serving as a control. The CDR3 spells CASSVDPISPQHF. CDR3 nucleotide sequence: TGTGCCAGCAGCGTCGACCCGATTTCGCCCCAGCATTTT.